This T cell receptor beta chain emerged from a study of control samples from healthy donors and cancer patients. The data were produced by immunoSEQ multiplex PCR, yet TCRdb's version contains in-frame clones alone and is incomplete. Seen here are roughly 100,000 clones, around four fifths observed once, and the top ten hold 13%. The CDR3 spans 15 residues. The trim removed 5 bases at V and 0 bases at J, leaving 6 bases unmatched. Germline values: CDR1 PRHDT, CDR2 FYEKMQ (reference sequence). This sequence joins TRBV13 and TRBJ1-2; 7 positions agree with TRBD1. Specimen: blood. The receptor was isolated from a woman aged 50 to 60 in good health. The CDR3 sequence: CASSPGTVANYGYTF. The CDR3 region has the DNA TGTGCCAGCAGCCCCGGGACAGTCGCTAACTATGGCTACACCTTC.